The present TCR beta chain was sequenced within a study of cytomegalovirus exposure and HLA in healthy donors. 60 Vbeta and 13 Jbeta primers were used in PCR. Assay used: immunoSEQ multiplex PCR; TCRdb lists only in-frame clones, some missing. The table lists some 190,000 clones, around 80% of them singletons, with about 1.5% in the top ten. Germline V gene sequence: CDR1 SGHTA, CDR2 FQGNSA. V lost 0 bases, J lost 0 bases, and 8 bases lay in between. The CDR3 length is 15 residues. The specimen was PBMCs. This chain joins TRBV7-2 and TRBJ1-1; TRBD1 is a possible D gene (6 bases). The source of this sequence is a man aged 18-30 years in good health and CMV-seronegative. The CDR3 region is CASSLAPGVNTEAFF. CDR3 DNA: TGTGCCAGCAGCTTAGCCCCAGGGGTGAACACTGAAGCTTTCTTT.